This passage covers 18 T cell receptor beta chains from one sample sequenced in a study of neurological immune-mediated disorders. TCRdb re-derived calls from the 5' RACE reads in MiXCR, one entry per CDR3 protein. This sample has around 46,000 distinct CDR3 sequences, with about 2% found just once. Sequencing was done on a sample of PBMCs. These receptors all come from a woman in her forties with multiple sclerosis.

In its sample, this clonotype was seen many times. The CDR3 sequence is CASRVRDGSYEQYF. In nucleotides, the CDR3 is TGCGCCAGCAGGGTCCGGGACGGAAGCTACGAGCAGTACTTC. This chain links TRBV4-1 with TRBJ2-7; D assignment may be TRBD1 or TRBD2 (5 bases each). There are 14 residues in the CDR3. Trimming cost V 6 bases and J 3 bases, with 15 bases left between them. CDR1 is MGHRA, CDR2 YSYEKL, per germline.

In this sample, this clonotype turned up many times. This chain links TRBV5-1 with TRBJ1-1, with D maybe TRBD1 (6 bases). Germline V gives CDR1 SGHRS, CDR2 YFSETQ. The V end was cut by 4 bases, the J end by 0 bases, with 13 bases between. CDR3 size: 15 residues. The CDR3 DNA is TGCGCCAGCAGCCTCCAGACAGGTCTGAACACTGAAGCTTTCTTT. Its translation is CASSLQTGLNTEAFF.

In regard to this clonotype: At one of its ends the junction is not consistent with the germline gene, which may arise from a read error. J is TRBJ1-6 and V is TRBV7-3, with a possible D match to TRBD1 (6 bases). From germline, CDR1 is SGHTA and CDR2 FQGTGA. The CDR3 sequence is 15 residues long. CDR3 region: CASSLTAGAWGALNF. For the CDR3, the DNA is TGTGCCAGCAGCTTAACGGCGGGGGCCTGGGGAGCCCTAAACTTT. The entire variable domain, with the rest obtained from reference TRBV7-3 and TRBJ1-6, is as follows: GAGVSQTPSNKVTEKGKYVELRCDPISGHTALYWYRQSLGQGPEFLIYFQGTGAADDSGLPNDRFFAVRPEGSVSTLKIQRTERGDSAVYLCASSLTAGAWGALNFGNGTRLTVT.

The table lists this clonotype with many counts. The genes are TRBV20-1 and TRBJ2-7; 9 bases match TRBD2. Germline CDR1 DFQATT, CDR2 SNEGSKA (reference sequence). V was pared by 1 base and J by 3 bases, with 10 bases of the junction left unmatched. The CDR3 runs 16 residues. CDR3 DNA sequence: TGCAGTGCTAGAGGGAGAGCGGGGGGTGCCCTCTACGAGCAGTACTTC. It is translated as CSARGRAGGALYEQYF.

This clonotype came up many times. The chain recombines TRBV12-3 or TRBV12-4 with TRBJ2-4; D possibly matches TRBD1 or TRBD2 (7 bases each). The CDR3 sequence is 14 residues long. Trimming shortened V by 6 bases and J by 6 bases, and 15 bases separated the two germline ends. This chain's CDR3 is CASRWEGARNIQYF. DNA of the CDR3: TGTGCCAGCAGATGGGAGGGGGCTAGAAACATTCAGTACTTC.

This clonotype has a handful of counts. The chain employs TRBV12-5 and TRBJ2-5; 14 nucleotides align to TRBD2. The trim removed 5 bases at V and 3 bases at J, leaving 5 bases unmatched. The CDR3 contains 16 residues. CDR1 is LGHNT and CDR2 is FRNRAP in the germline V gene. CDR3 coding DNA: TGTGCTAGTGGTCCCGGGACTAGCGGGGGCAAAGAGACCCAGTACTTC. Its translation is CASGPGTSGGKETQYF. Supplemented by reference TRBV12-5 and TRBJ2-5, the full variable domain reads DARVTQTPRHKVTEMGQEVTMRCQPILGHNTVFWYRQTMMQGLELLAYFRNRAPLDDSGMPKDRFSAEMPDATLATLKIQPSEPRDSAVYFCASGPGTSGGKETQYFGPGTRLLVL.

This sequence joins TRBV4-2 and TRBJ1-1; D gene uncertain. The germline CDR1 and CDR2 sequences are LGHNA and YNFKEQ. The CDR3 runs 13 residues. V was clipped by 0 bases and J by 6 bases, with 8 bases between them. The CDR3 region has the DNA TGTGCCAGCAGCCAAGAAGTCGGATCTGAAGCTTTCTTT. Its translation: CASSQEVGSEAFF.

This clonotype was found many times. The V and J genes are TRBV10-3 and TRBJ2-1; tentative D call: TRBD2 (7 bases). Germline V gene data show CDR1 as ENHRY and CDR2 as SYGVKD. This CDR3 contains 14 residues. Trimming removed 9 bases at V and 9 bases at J, with 21 bases between. CDR3 amino acids: CAMAGGGRSGEQFF. CDR3 coding DNA: TGTGCCATGGCTGGGGGGGGGCGATCCGGTGAGCAGTTCTTC.

This clonotype appeared many times. This chain joins TRBV5-1 and TRBJ2-1; no clear D gene. V was shortened by 5 bases and J by 7 bases, with 10 bases between the two germline ends. In germline, CDR1 is SGHRS, CDR2 YFSETQ. The CDR3 contains 12 residues. The CDR3 nucleotides read TGCGCCAGCAGTAACCCGCAGAATGAGCAGTTCTTC. This codes for CASSNPQNEQFF.

This clonotype was counted many times. The chain links TRBV10-3 to TRBJ1-3; D is ambiguous. Germline V CDR1 and CDR2: ENHRY, SYGVKD. CDR3 size: 17 residues. Deletions cut 4 bases from V and 0 bases from J, with 16 bases between. CDR3 protein: CAISGPGSQSSGNTIYF. CDR3 DNA sequence: TGTGCCATCAGTGGCCCTGGATCACAGAGCTCTGGAAACACCATATATTTT.

In this sample, this clonotype turned up many times. CDR3 region: CASSPIGDYTRQETQYF. As DNA, the CDR3 is TGTGCCAGCAGCCCCATCGGGGACTACACTAGGCAAGAGACCCAGTACTTC. This chain links TRBV14 with TRBJ2-5, with TRBD2 identical over 7 bases. The CDR3 has 17 amino acids. V lost 4 bases, J lost 2 bases, and 13 bases stayed unmatched. Germline CDR1 SGHDN, CDR2 FVKESK.

This clonotype has at least ten counts. This chain links TRBV7-2 with TRBJ2-7, with 9 bases matching TRBD2. V lost 1 base and J lost 3; bases outside the gene matches: 4. Per the germline V gene, CDR1 is SGHTA and CDR2 is FQGNSA. The CDR3 is made up of 15 amino acids. The CDR3 region has the DNA TGTGCCAGCAGCTTAGGGGGGACTAGCATCTACGAGCAGTACTTC. Translated, it gives CASSLGGTSIYEQYF.

In its sample, this clonotype was seen many times. The rearrangement links TRBV10-2 to TRBJ1-1; possible D gene TRBD1, 6 bases. The germline CDR1 and CDR2 sequences are WSHSY and SAAADI. This CDR3 comprises 16 residues. V was clipped by 2 bases and J by 1 base, with 14 bases between them. In DNA, the CDR3 is TGCGCCAGCAGTGAGGGGTTAGGACAGCCGAACACTGAAGCTTTCTTT. It specifies CASSEGLGQPNTEAFF.

A remark on this clonotype: A much larger clone differs from this one at a single base, so this may be a read error. The V and J genes are TRBV5-1 and TRBJ2-1; D tentatively reads TRBD1 or TRBD2 (6 bases each). The V end lost 6 bases, the J end lost 3 bases, and 16 bases lay between the germline ends. The CDR3 spans 15 residues. The V gene's germline CDR1 is SGHRS and CDR2 YFSETQ. The CDR3 DNA follows: TGCGCCAGCAAATCCTCGGGGGCCTACTACAATGAGCAGTTCTTC. This translates into CASKSSGAYYNEQFF. Looking up the rest from reference TRBV5-1 and TRBJ2-1 gives the full variable domain: KAGVTQTPRYLIKTRGQQVTLSCSPISGHRSVSWYQQTPGQGLQFLFEYFSETQRNKGNFPGRFSGRQFSNSRSEMNVSTLELGDSALYLCASKSSGAYYNEQFFGPGTRLTVL.

This clonotype has a count of ten or more. The rearrangement joins TRBV3-1 to TRBJ1-2; TRBD1 agrees at 9 bases. The CDR3 runs to 16 residues. V shed 5 bases, J shed 3 bases, and the junction held 10 bases outside the gene matches. CDR1 and CDR2 from the germline V gene are LGHDT and YNNKEL (reference sequence). This CDR3 is CASSERGQGLYYGYTF. In nucleotides, the CDR3 is TGTGCCAGCAGCGAGAGAGGACAGGGGCTTTACTATGGCTACACCTTC.

In its sample, this clonotype was seen many times. The chain couples TRBV20-1 to TRBJ1-5; D remains unclear. V lost 3 bases to trimming and J lost 1 base, with 7 bases between them. There are 13 residues in the CDR3. Germline V gene data show CDR1 as DFQATT and CDR2 as SNEGSKA (reference sequence). The CDR3 is CSARSDSNQPQHF. The CDR3 DNA follows: TGCAGTGCTAGGTCGGACAGCAATCAGCCCCAGCATTTT.

This clonotype was recorded at least ten times. The CDR3 protein is CASSGGGSPLHF. The CDR3, as DNA: TGTGCCAGCAGCGGGGGTGGTTCACCCCTCCACTTT. The gene calls are TRBV2 and TRBJ1-6, with a weak D call TRBD1 (5 bases). Trimming cost V 6 bases and J 9 bases, with 9 bases left between them. The CDR3 is 12 residues long. CDR1 is SNHLY, CDR2 FYNNEI, per germline.

This clonotype was seen ten or more times. The chain links TRBV5-1 to TRBJ2-3, with D uncertain. Germline V gene lookup returns CDR1 SGHRS and CDR2 YFSETQ. Trimming removed 5 bases from V and 0 bases from J, with 13 bases in between. The CDR3 totals 15 residues. For the CDR3, the DNA is TGCGCCAGCAGGCCCCACCAAGCTAGCACAGATACGCAGTATTTT. Protein sequence: CASRPHQASTDTQYF.